This T cell receptor (beta chain) was found in a study of PD-L1 blockade in urothelial cancer. As for the study in general: Patients had received 0 to 3 prior chemotherapy regimens. Blood gave a median roughly 140,000 T cells. Whole-study results and caveats: In blood sampled pretreatment, TCR clonality below the median predicted better survival.

This table comes from immunoSEQ multiplex PCR, and its TCRdb copy is limited to in-frame clones, with some not included. The sample has roughly 90,000 clones; more than 85% are singletons. Germline V gene lookup returns CDR1 LNHNV and CDR2 YYDKDF (reference sequence). CDR3 length: 17 amino acids. Trimming removed 3 bases from V and 1 base from J; junction bases left unmatched: 10. To note about this clone: Antigen specificity is unknown.

J is TRBJ2-7 and V is TRBV15; TRBD2 agrees at 9 bases. The sequence was obtained from a man in his 60s with urothelial cancer. The material was PBMCs, obtained around atezolizumab (anti-PD-L1) treatment. CDR3 sequence (DNA): TGTGCCACCAGCAGCGACCGAGGACTAGCGACTTCCTACGAGCAGTACTTC. Amino acid sequence: CATSSDRGLATSYEQYF.